What follows are 18 T cell receptor beta chains derived from one specimen sequenced in a study of cytomegalovirus exposure and HLA in healthy donors. Primers included in the PCR were 60 Vbeta and 13 Jbeta primers. Generated by immunoSEQ multiplex PCR, the TCRdb table keeps only in-frame clones and is missing some. The data show more than 90,000 clones, 79% seen once. The sample was PBMCs. These receptors all stem from a woman between 18 and 29 years old in good health and CMV-seropositive.

The chain links TRBV30 to TRBJ1-6, with a tentative D call TRBD1 (6 bases). The CDR3 consists of 15 residues. V was clipped by 2 bases and J by 3 bases, with 11 bases between them. Germline CDR1 is GTSNPN and CDR2 is SVGIG (reference sequence). The CDR3 loop reads CAWSIDRSYNSPLHF. DNA of the CDR3: TGTGCCTGGAGTATCGACAGGAGCTATAATTCACCCCTCCACTTT.

The chain has TRBV7-9 and TRBJ1-2, with 7 bases that match TRBD1. CDR1 and CDR2 from the germline V gene are SEHNR and FQNEAQ (reference sequence). The CDR3 runs to 13 residues. V lost 2 bases and J lost 3; bases outside the gene matches: 0. CDR3 bases: TGTGCCAGCAGCTTACAGGGGGACTATGGCTACACCTTC. This translates into CASSLQGDYGYTF.

The chain has TRBV9 and TRBJ2-7, with TRBD2 matching 10 bases. Germline loops: CDR1 SGDLS, CDR2 YYNGEE. The CDR3 runs 15 residues. Trimming removed 4 bases from V and 0 bases from J; junction bases left unmatched: 4. The CDR3 protein is CASSRGTSASYEQYF. CDR3 in DNA: TGTGCCAGCAGCCGGGGGACTAGCGCCTCCTACGAGCAGTACTTC.

The rearrangement links TRBV12-5 to TRBJ2-6; D perhaps matches TRBD2 (5 bases). From germline, CDR1 is LGHNT and CDR2 FRNRAP. Trimming removed 3 bases at V and 4 bases at J, with 10 bases between. The CDR3 sequence is 15 residues long. The CDR3 nucleotides are TGTGCTAGTGGTTTCGGGGTGTCAGGGGCCAACGTCCTGACTTTC. This gives the protein CASGFGVSGANVLTF.

The rearrangement joins TRBV19 to TRBJ2-7, with 14 bases identical to TRBD2. The CDR3 has 17 amino acids. J gave up 6 bases and V 2 bases, and 9 bases lay outside the gene matches. CDR1 is LNHDA and CDR2 is SQIVND in the germline V gene (reference sequence). This chain's CDR3 is CASSIRLWTSGRSEQYF. The CDR3 nucleotides are TGTGCCAGTAGTATAAGGTTGTGGACTAGCGGGAGGAGCGAGCAGTACTTC.

This clone has just a few counts. V and J are TRBV28 and TRBJ1-5; the D is unclear. Between the trimmed V and J ends, which lost 3 bases and 3 bases, there was a span of 15 bases. Germline V lookup: CDR1 MDHEN, CDR2 SYDVKM. The CDR3 is 16 residues long. The CDR3 region is CASSFAPEGHNQPQHF. The CDR3 nucleotides are TGTGCCAGCAGTTTTGCCCCGGAGGGTCACAATCAGCCCCAGCATTTT.

In its sample, this clone was seen a few times. The V call is TRBV28, the J call TRBJ2-7, with D perhaps TRBD2 (6 bases). The CDR3 loop spans 15 amino acids. Germline V gene data show CDR1 as MDHEN and CDR2 as SYDVKM. Trimming cost V 6 bases and J 3 bases, with 18 bases left between them. The CDR3 spells CASSLNRDGGYEQYF. The CDR3 coding sequence is TGTGCCAGCAGCCTCAATAGGGACGGGGGCTACGAGCAGTACTTC.

The V call is TRBV5-1, the J call TRBJ2-2; the match to TRBD1 covers 8 bases. This CDR3 has 14 amino acids. The J segment lost 3 bases and the V segment lost 4 bases, leaving 2 bases of the junction unmatched. Germline values: CDR1 SGHRS, CDR2 YFSETQ. The CDR3 reads CASSLGQDTGELFF. The CDR3 nucleotides read TGCGCCAGCAGCCTGGGACAGGACACCGGGGAGCTGTTTTTT.

This clone was seen once. The CDR3 coding sequence is TGTGCCAGCAGCAGGGGGACCACCGGGGAGCTGTTTTTT. This sequence encodes CASSRGTTGELFF. The chain carries TRBV27 and TRBJ2-2; 7 nucleotides match TRBD1. The CDR3 has 13 amino acids. CDR1 is MNHEY and CDR2 is SMNVEV in the germline V gene (reference sequence). J was trimmed by 4 bases and V by 6 bases; bases with no gene match: 2.

This clone was recorded once. This rearrangement joins TRBV5-8 to TRBJ2-7, with D maybe TRBD1 (5 bases). This CDR3 contains 14 residues. V was trimmed by 0 bases and J by 0 bases, leaving 7 bases between them. Per germline, CDR1 SGHTS and CDR2 YDEGEE. The CDR3 loop is CASSLAGFSYEQYF. The CDR3 coding sequence is TGTGCCAGCAGCTTGGCAGGGTTCTCCTACGAGCAGTACTTC. Variable domain in full (rest from reference TRBV5-8 and TRBJ2-7): EAGVTQSPTHLIKTRGQQATLRCSPISGHTSVYWYQQALGLGLQFLLWYDEGEERNRGNFPPRFSGRQFPNYSSELNVNALELEDSALYLCASSLAGFSYEQYFGPGTRLTVT.

The rearrangement links TRBV27 to TRBJ1-1; D unclear. Per the germline V gene, CDR1 is MNHEY and CDR2 is SMNVEV (reference sequence). This CDR3 comprises 13 residues. Trimming took 2 bases from V and 6 from J, leaving 10 bases between them. This CDR3 reads CASSLGIGPEAFF. CDR3 nucleotides: TGTGCCAGCAGTTTAGGCATTGGCCCTGAAGCTTTCTTT.

This clone was seen a handful of times. This chain joins TRBV7-3 and TRBJ1-1, with TRBD1 identical over 7 bases. The CDR3 runs to 14 residues. The V and J ends lost 6 bases and 1 base, in that order; junction bases with no gene match: 5. The germline CDR1 and CDR2 sequences are SGHTA and FQGTGA. The CDR3 sequence: CASRWTGSNTEAFF. The CDR3 DNA is TGTGCCAGCAGATGGACAGGATCGAACACTGAAGCTTTCTTT.

V is TRBV6-1 and J is TRBJ1-5; weak D call: TRBD1 (5 bases). Trimming left V 6 bases short and J 3 bases short, with 15 bases between. The CDR3 has 15 amino acids. The germline CDR1 and CDR2 sequences are MNHNS and SASEGT. The CDR3 DNA follows: TGTGCCAGCAGAGGCGGGGCGTCACTCAATCAGCCCCAGCATTTT. This gives the protein CASRGGASLNQPQHF.

The gene calls are TRBV9 and TRBJ2-1, with TRBD2 identical over 8 bases. Trimming at V came to 0 bases and at J to 8 bases, leaving 4 bases not matched to a gene. The CDR3 is made up of 14 amino acids. From germline, CDR1 is SGDLS and CDR2 YYNGEE. The CDR3 DNA reads as TGTGCCAGCAGCGTAGACCCCGGGAGGGATGAGCAGTTCTTC. Amino acid sequence: CASSVDPGRDEQFF.

The V gene is TRBV28, the J gene TRBJ2-3; D remains ambiguous. The CDR3 covers 17 residues. Germline lookup yields CDR1 MDHEN and CDR2 SYDVKM. V lost 3 bases and J 0 bases, leaving 16 bases between the germline ends. DNA of the CDR3: TGTGCCAGCAGTTTTTGTCTGGTTGCGGCCAGCACAGATACGCAGTATTTT. Translated, it gives CASSFCLVAASTDTQYF.

The rearrangement links TRBV5-4 to TRBJ2-7; 8 bases map to TRBD2. The V gene end was trimmed by 4 bases and the J gene end by 2 bases; junction bases not matched to a gene: 5. The germline gives CDR1 SGHNT, CDR2 YYREEE (reference sequence). The CDR3 has 14 amino acids. The CDR3 reads CASSRGGVAYEQYF. In DNA form, the CDR3 reads TGTGCCAGCAGCCGGGGGGGCGTTGCCTACGAGCAGTACTTC.

The chain is built from TRBV19 and TRBJ1-1; 9 bases are a match to TRBD1. The V segment lost 1 base and the J segment 5 bases; nucleotides outside the gene matches: 11. The CDR3 is 17 amino acids. From germline, CDR1 is LNHDA and CDR2 SQIVND (reference sequence). CDR3 in DNA: TGTGCCAGTAGTATAGGCATAGGGGGACAGGGTAAGACTGAAGCTTTCTTT. Translating gives CASSIGIGGQGKTEAFF.

V usage is TRBV6-5 and J usage is TRBJ1-3; D gene uncertain. The CDR3 runs 12 residues. Germline CDR1 MNHEY, CDR2 SVGAGI. V gave up 5 bases and J gave up 2 bases, with 4 bases separating them. CDR3 in amino acids: CASSQTGNTIYF. In nucleotides, the CDR3 is TGTGCCAGCAGTCAAACTGGAAACACCATATATTTT.